The rows below give T cell receptor beta chains drawn from one sample of a study of blood T cell repertoires in COVID-19. The table came from immunoSEQ multiplex PCR; TCRdb's copy has only in-frame clones and leaves some out. The table shows under 300,000 clones, with around 88% occurring only once. What was sequenced was peripheral blood. These receptors all stem from a woman in her sixties or seventies with COVID-19, enrolled during active disease. CDR3s include the opening cysteine and the closing phenylalanine or tryptophan. The order of the fields is CDR3 DNA, CDR3 protein, D gene, clone size, V gene, J gene, CDR3 length. The D gene is left open where the match is weak. The size of a clone is reported for some rows only, either as once, few or many, or as a class for expanded clones.

cdr3_nt: TGTGCCAGCAGCCGTAGCGGGGGGGGAAATGAGCAGTTCTTC; cdr3_aa: CASSRSGGGNEQFF; d_call: TRBD2; clone_size: NA; v_call: TRBV3-1/TRBV3-2; j_call: TRBJ2-1; cdr3_length: 14
cdr3_nt: TGTGCCAGCAGCTTAATCGGCGGGGGGAATTCACCCCTCCACTTT; cdr3_aa: CASSLIGGGNSPLHF; d_call: NA; clone_size: NA; v_call: TRBV7-8; j_call: TRBJ1-6; cdr3_length: 15
cdr3_nt: TGTGCCTCTTTGGCGGGGGGACTTAACAATGAGCAGTTCTTC; cdr3_aa: CASLAGGLNNEQFF; d_call: TRBD2; clone_size: NA; v_call: TRBV10-3; j_call: TRBJ2-1; cdr3_length: 14
cdr3_nt: TGTGCCACCTCCTTGAGGGCGTTCCTTACTAATGAAAAACTGTTTTTT; cdr3_aa: CATSLRAFLTNEKLFF; d_call: NA; clone_size: NA; v_call: TRBV28; j_call: TRBJ1-4; cdr3_length: 16
cdr3_nt: TGTGCCAGCAGTTTTTTTAAGGGACAGCGACTTTTAAACGAGCAGTTCTTC; cdr3_aa: CASSFFKGQRLLNEQFF; d_call: TRBD1; clone_size: NA; v_call: TRBV27; j_call: TRBJ2-1; cdr3_length: 17
cdr3_nt: TGTGCCAGCAGCTTTGGGCCGGACACTGAAGCTTTCTTT; cdr3_aa: CASSFGPDTEAFF; d_call: NA; clone_size: NA; v_call: TRBV7-2; j_call: TRBJ1-1; cdr3_length: 13
cdr3_nt: TGTGCCATCAGCATATCAGCGGGGGGGCTTCTCGGGGAGCTGTTTTTT; cdr3_aa: CAISISAGGLLGELFF; d_call: TRBD2; clone_size: NA; v_call: TRBV10-3; j_call: TRBJ2-2; cdr3_length: 16
cdr3_nt: TGTGCCAGTAGTACCTCATTAGGGAGAACAGATACGCAGTATTTT; cdr3_aa: CASSTSLGRTDTQYF; d_call: NA; clone_size: NA; v_call: TRBV19; j_call: TRBJ2-3; cdr3_length: 15
cdr3_nt: TGTGCCTGGAGCGGACAGCCTTCCTATGGCTACACCTTC; cdr3_aa: CAWSGQPSYGYTF; d_call: NA; clone_size: NA; v_call: TRBV30; j_call: TRBJ1-2; cdr3_length: 13
cdr3_nt: TGTGCCAGCAGTCGTCGTGCGGGGGAGGAGACCCAGTACTTC; cdr3_aa: CASSRRAGEETQYF; d_call: TRBD2; clone_size: NA; v_call: TRBV3-1/TRBV3-2; j_call: TRBJ2-5; cdr3_length: 14
cdr3_nt: TGTGCCAGCAGCCGGGGGGCAGCTATCTCCCTCGGGGGGATCACTGAAGCTTTCTTT; cdr3_aa: CASSRGAAISLGGITEAFF; d_call: NA; clone_size: NA; v_call: TRBV5-8; j_call: TRBJ1-1; cdr3_length: 19
cdr3_nt: TGTGCCAGCAGCTCCCGTCTAGCGGGGGGCTCAGATACGCAGTATTTT; cdr3_aa: CASSSRLAGGSDTQYF; d_call: TRBD2; clone_size: NA; v_call: TRBV7-2; j_call: TRBJ2-3; cdr3_length: 16
cdr3_nt: TGTGCCAGCAGCTTTCAAGGGGCGCTGGGTCAGCCCCAGCATTTT; cdr3_aa: CASSFQGALGQPQHF; d_call: NA; clone_size: NA; v_call: TRBV5-5; j_call: TRBJ1-5; cdr3_length: 15
cdr3_nt: TGTGCCAGCAGTTACTCGGGACTGCCCTCTGGAAACACCATATATTTT; cdr3_aa: CASSYSGLPSGNTIYF; d_call: NA; clone_size: few; v_call: TRBV6-5; j_call: TRBJ1-3; cdr3_length: 16
cdr3_nt: TGTGCCAGTAGTGCAATCTTACAGGGTTATGGGGACTATGGCTACACCTTC; cdr3_aa: CASSAILQGYGDYGYTF; d_call: NA; clone_size: few; v_call: TRBV19; j_call: TRBJ1-2; cdr3_length: 17
cdr3_nt: TGTGCCAGCAGCTTAGAATCGGGCTACCTTCCGGGGAATGAGCAGTTCTTC; cdr3_aa: CASSLESGYLPGNEQFF; d_call: NA; clone_size: few; v_call: TRBV11-2; j_call: TRBJ2-1; cdr3_length: 17
cdr3_nt: TGTGCCAGCAGCCCGGGACTTTTAAACACTGAAGCTTTCTTT; cdr3_aa: CASSPGLLNTEAFF; d_call: NA; clone_size: NA; v_call: TRBV5-6; j_call: TRBJ1-1; cdr3_length: 14
cdr3_nt: TGTGCCAGCAGTTCCAGGGGAGCTAACTATGGCTACACCTTC; cdr3_aa: CASSSRGANYGYTF; d_call: NA; clone_size: NA; v_call: TRBV3-1/TRBV3-2; j_call: TRBJ1-2; cdr3_length: 14
cdr3_nt: TGTGCCAGCAGCCCTGACGGGAGGGCGCCCCAGCATTTT; cdr3_aa: CASSPDGRAPQHF; d_call: NA; clone_size: NA; v_call: TRBV5-4; j_call: TRBJ1-5; cdr3_length: 13
cdr3_nt: TGTGCCAGCACCCGTGGGGGGGTTGGGAATGAAAAACTGTTTTTT; cdr3_aa: CASTRGGVGNEKLFF; d_call: NA; clone_size: once; v_call: TRBV28; j_call: TRBJ1-4; cdr3_length: 15
cdr3_nt: TGCGCCAGCAGCCCCAATACGCCTACCATAGATACGCAGTATTTT; cdr3_aa: CASSPNTPTIDTQYF; d_call: NA; clone_size: NA; v_call: TRBV5-1; j_call: TRBJ2-3; cdr3_length: 15
cdr3_nt: TGTGCCGGACAGGGGGCCGGAACAGATACGCAGTATTTT; cdr3_aa: CAGQGAGTDTQYF; d_call: TRBD1; clone_size: NA; v_call: TRBV2; j_call: TRBJ2-3; cdr3_length: 13
cdr3_nt: TGTGCCAGCTCACCAGGAGCCTACGAGCAGTACTTC; cdr3_aa: CASSPGAYEQYF; d_call: NA; clone_size: NA; v_call: TRBV18; j_call: TRBJ2-7; cdr3_length: 12
cdr3_nt: TGTGCCAGCAGTTACGCGAAAAATCAGGGCGAAAAACTGTTTTTT; cdr3_aa: CASSYAKNQGEKLFF; d_call: NA; clone_size: NA; v_call: TRBV6-2/TRBV6-3; j_call: TRBJ1-4; cdr3_length: 15
cdr3_nt: TGTGCCACCAGTGATAGGGGCAGGGAGAACACTGAAGCTTTCTTT; cdr3_aa: CATSDRGRENTEAFF; d_call: NA; clone_size: NA; v_call: TRBV24-1; j_call: TRBJ1-1; cdr3_length: 15
cdr3_nt: TGTGCCAGCAGCCAAGATGGCCTAGGGACCCAGTACTTC; cdr3_aa: CASSQDGLGTQYF; d_call: NA; clone_size: NA; v_call: TRBV3-1/TRBV3-2; j_call: TRBJ2-5; cdr3_length: 13
cdr3_nt: TGTGCCAGCAGTTGGGGACAGGGGTTTGGCTACACCTTC; cdr3_aa: CASSWGQGFGYTF; d_call: TRBD1; clone_size: NA; v_call: TRBV28; j_call: TRBJ1-2; cdr3_length: 13
cdr3_nt: TGTGCCACCAGTGAAGGGACAGGTTGGGGGACCCAGTACTTC; cdr3_aa: CATSEGTGWGTQYF; d_call: TRBD1; clone_size: few; v_call: TRBV24-1; j_call: TRBJ2-5; cdr3_length: 14
cdr3_nt: TGTGCCAGTAGTATAAGGACAGGTCGAAAATATGATGAGCAGTTCTTC; cdr3_aa: CASSIRTGRKYDEQFF; d_call: TRBD1; clone_size: NA; v_call: TRBV19; j_call: TRBJ2-1; cdr3_length: 16
cdr3_nt: TGCAGCGCTTCCGGACAGGACTATGGCTACACCTTC; cdr3_aa: CSASGQDYGYTF; d_call: TRBD1; clone_size: NA; v_call: TRBV29-1; j_call: TRBJ1-2; cdr3_length: 12
cdr3_nt: TGTGCCAGCAGTCCGGGACAGATCACAGATACGCAGTATTTT; cdr3_aa: CASSPGQITDTQYF; d_call: TRBD1; clone_size: NA; v_call: TRBV28; j_call: TRBJ2-3; cdr3_length: 14
cdr3_nt: TGTGCCAGCCGACAGGATAATCAGCCCCAGCATTTT; cdr3_aa: CASRQDNQPQHF; d_call: NA; clone_size: NA; v_call: TRBV7-9; j_call: TRBJ1-5; cdr3_length: 12
cdr3_nt: TGCGCCAGCAGCCAAGATGGGAACAGGGTGAGCGAGCAGTACTTC; cdr3_aa: CASSQDGNRVSEQYF; d_call: NA; clone_size: once; v_call: TRBV4-1; j_call: TRBJ2-7; cdr3_length: 15
cdr3_nt: TGTGCCAGCAGCATGGGGACTCCCACGAATGAAAAACTGTTTTTT; cdr3_aa: CASSMGTPTNEKLFF; d_call: NA; clone_size: NA; v_call: TRBV7-2; j_call: TRBJ1-4; cdr3_length: 15
cdr3_nt: TGTGCCAGCAGCTTACACCAGCGGGGGGCCGGTGAGACCCAGTACTTC; cdr3_aa: CASSLHQRGAGETQYF; d_call: TRBD2; clone_size: NA; v_call: TRBV7-9; j_call: TRBJ2-5; cdr3_length: 16
cdr3_nt: TGTGCCAGCAGTTCCCGACAGGCTCTTAACTATGGCTACACCTTC; cdr3_aa: CASSSRQALNYGYTF; d_call: NA; clone_size: few; v_call: TRBV6-5; j_call: TRBJ1-2; cdr3_length: 15
cdr3_nt: TGTGCCAGCAGCCAAAGTCGGCTAGCGGCTAGCACAGATACGCAGTATTTT; cdr3_aa: CASSQSRLAASTDTQYF; d_call: TRBD2; clone_size: NA; v_call: TRBV4-2; j_call: TRBJ2-3; cdr3_length: 17
cdr3_nt: TGTGCCAGCAGTTACTCCGGGACAGGGGTAAACACCATATATTTT; cdr3_aa: CASSYSGTGVNTIYF; d_call: TRBD1; clone_size: NA; v_call: TRBV6-5; j_call: TRBJ1-3; cdr3_length: 15
cdr3_nt: TGTGCCAGCTTCCCAGCGGCGTATAATTCACCCCTCCACTTT; cdr3_aa: CASFPAAYNSPLHF; d_call: NA; clone_size: NA; v_call: TRBV6-6; j_call: TRBJ1-6; cdr3_length: 14
cdr3_nt: TGTGCCATCAGTGAGTCAGGGACAGGCCGGAGCACAGATACGCAGTATTTT; cdr3_aa: CAISESGTGRSTDTQYF; d_call: TRBD1; clone_size: NA; v_call: TRBV10-3; j_call: TRBJ2-3; cdr3_length: 17
cdr3_nt: TGTGCCAGCAGCTTCGCCGGGACAGACAAGACCCAGTACTTC; cdr3_aa: CASSFAGTDKTQYF; d_call: TRBD1; clone_size: NA; v_call: TRBV7-2; j_call: TRBJ2-5; cdr3_length: 14
cdr3_nt: TGCGCCAGCGCCCAGGGCGGGACGGGCCGATCCTACGAGCAGTACTTC; cdr3_aa: CASAQGGTGRSYEQYF; d_call: NA; clone_size: NA; v_call: TRBV5-1; j_call: TRBJ2-7; cdr3_length: 16
cdr3_nt: TGTGCCAGCAGTGAAGGTCCGGGGAGGTCAGAGACCCAGTACTTC; cdr3_aa: CASSEGPGRSETQYF; d_call: NA; clone_size: NA; v_call: TRBV6-1; j_call: TRBJ2-5; cdr3_length: 15
cdr3_nt: TGTGCCAGCAGTTATCCCAGGGAAAGCTCCTACAATGAGCAGTTCTTC; cdr3_aa: CASSYPRESSYNEQFF; d_call: NA; clone_size: few; v_call: TRBV5-8; j_call: TRBJ2-1; cdr3_length: 16
cdr3_nt: TGTGCCAAGACACCCTCGAACTATGGCTACACCTTC; cdr3_aa: CAKTPSNYGYTF; d_call: NA; clone_size: few; v_call: TRBV21-1; j_call: TRBJ1-2; cdr3_length: 12
cdr3_nt: TGTGCCAGCAGCCCCGCGGGGAGGTCCTACGAGCAGTACTTC; cdr3_aa: CASSPAGRSYEQYF; d_call: NA; clone_size: once; v_call: TRBV13; j_call: TRBJ2-7; cdr3_length: 14
cdr3_nt: TGTGCCAGTAGTATAGGAGACAGGGCCTACGAGCAGTACTTC; cdr3_aa: CASSIGDRAYEQYF; d_call: TRBD1; clone_size: NA; v_call: TRBV19; j_call: TRBJ2-7; cdr3_length: 14
cdr3_nt: TGCGCCAGCAGCTCGGGGACTTACGAGCAGTTCTTC; cdr3_aa: CASSSGTYEQFF; d_call: NA; clone_size: NA; v_call: TRBV5-1; j_call: TRBJ2-1; cdr3_length: 12
cdr3_nt: TGCGCCAGCAGCCAAGACGGACAGGGTTTCTATGGCTACACCTTC; cdr3_aa: CASSQDGQGFYGYTF; d_call: TRBD1; clone_size: NA; v_call: TRBV4-1; j_call: TRBJ1-2; cdr3_length: 15
cdr3_nt: TGTGCCAGCAGCCAAGGGGTGGCGACTAGTGTTTACAATGAGCAGTTCTTC; cdr3_aa: CASSQGVATSVYNEQFF; d_call: NA; clone_size: NA; v_call: TRBV14; j_call: TRBJ2-1; cdr3_length: 17
cdr3_nt: TGTGCCAGCAGTTTAAAGACCCGGAGGTATTTT; cdr3_aa: CASSLKTRRYF; d_call: NA; clone_size: NA; v_call: TRBV12-3/TRBV12-4; j_call: TRBJ2-3; cdr3_length: 11
cdr3_nt: TGCGCCAGCAGCCCCGACAGATCCGATTCCTACGAGCAGTACTTC; cdr3_aa: CASSPDRSDSYEQYF; d_call: NA; clone_size: NA; v_call: TRBV5-1; j_call: TRBJ2-7; cdr3_length: 15
cdr3_nt: TGTGCCAGCTCACCACCTACTTTCGGGGAGAACAATGAGCAGTTCTTC; cdr3_aa: CASSPPTFGENNEQFF; d_call: NA; clone_size: NA; v_call: TRBV18; j_call: TRBJ2-1; cdr3_length: 16
cdr3_nt: TGTGCCAGCAGTTTATCCAACCAAGAGACCCAGTACTTC; cdr3_aa: CASSLSNQETQYF; d_call: NA; clone_size: NA; v_call: TRBV27; j_call: TRBJ2-5; cdr3_length: 13
cdr3_nt: TGTGCCACCAGTGACGCGGGACAGAATGAAGCTTTCTTT; cdr3_aa: CATSDAGQNEAFF; d_call: TRBD1; clone_size: NA; v_call: TRBV24-1; j_call: TRBJ1-1; cdr3_length: 13
cdr3_nt: TGTGCCAGCAGACCAGGGGGCAACGAAAAACTGTTTTTT; cdr3_aa: CASRPGGNEKLFF; d_call: TRBD1; clone_size: NA; v_call: TRBV6-6; j_call: TRBJ1-4; cdr3_length: 13
cdr3_nt: TGTGCCAGCAGTTTATCGCGGGGTTCCCTCTCTGGGGCCAACGTCCTGACTTTC; cdr3_aa: CASSLSRGSLSGANVLTF; d_call: NA; clone_size: NA; v_call: TRBV27; j_call: TRBJ2-6; cdr3_length: 18
cdr3_nt: TGTGCCAGCAGCCGACTAACCGGGGAGCTGTTTTTT; cdr3_aa: CASSRLTGELFF; d_call: NA; clone_size: few; v_call: TRBV3-1/TRBV3-2; j_call: TRBJ2-2; cdr3_length: 12